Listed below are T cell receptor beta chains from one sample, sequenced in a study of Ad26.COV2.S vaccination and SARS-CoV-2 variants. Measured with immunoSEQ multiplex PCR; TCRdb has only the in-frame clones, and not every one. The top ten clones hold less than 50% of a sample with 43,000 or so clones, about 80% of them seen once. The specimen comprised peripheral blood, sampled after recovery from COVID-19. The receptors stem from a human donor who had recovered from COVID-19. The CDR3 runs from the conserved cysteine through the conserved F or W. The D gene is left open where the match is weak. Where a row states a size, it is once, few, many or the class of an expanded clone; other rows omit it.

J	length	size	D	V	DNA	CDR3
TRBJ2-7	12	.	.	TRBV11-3	TGTGCCAGCAGCGTATCGGGCTACGAGCAGTACTTC	CASSVSGYEQYF
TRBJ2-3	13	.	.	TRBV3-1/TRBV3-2	TGTGCCAGCAGCCGTGGAGATTTGGGTACGCAGTATTTT	CASSRGDLGTQYF
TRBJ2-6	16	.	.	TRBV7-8	TGTGCCAGCAGCTTAGCGCTGATCTCTGGGGCCAACGTCCTGACTTTC	CASSLALISGANVLTF
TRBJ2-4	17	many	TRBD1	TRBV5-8	TGTGCCAGCAACTTAGAGGGGGCCTTACTAGCCAAAAACATTCAGTACTTC	CASNLEGALLAKNIQYF
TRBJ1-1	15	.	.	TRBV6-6	TGTGCCAGCAGTCGTCCACTCTCGCGGAACACTGAAGCTTTCTTT	CASSRPLSRNTEAFF
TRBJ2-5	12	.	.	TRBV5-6	TGTGCCAGCAGCTTGACGGGAGAGACCCAGTACTTC	CASSLTGETQYF
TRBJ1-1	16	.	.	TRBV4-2	TGTGCCAGCAGCCAAGATCACGCGGTTATGAACACTGAAGCTTTCTTT	CASSQDHAVMNTEAFF
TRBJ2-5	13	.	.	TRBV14	TGTGCCAGCAGCCCGAGAGTAGGGGAGACCCAGTACTTC	CASSPRVGETQYF
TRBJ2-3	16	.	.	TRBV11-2	TGTGCCAGCAGCTTGGAAGGTAGCGGAGATACAGATACGCAGTATTTT	CASSLEGSGDTDTQYF
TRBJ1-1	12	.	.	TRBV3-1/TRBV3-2	TGTGCCAGCAGCGGGGGACACCCTGAAGCTTTCTTT	CASSGGHPEAFF
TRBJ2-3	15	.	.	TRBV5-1	TGCGCCAGCAGCTTGGCCGGAGCCTCCTCAGATACGCAGTATTTT	CASSLAGASSDTQYF
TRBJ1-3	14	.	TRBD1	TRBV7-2	TGTGCCAGCAGCCCGACAGGGACGGGAAACACCATATATTTT	CASSPTGTGNTIYF
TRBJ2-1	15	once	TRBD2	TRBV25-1	TGTGCCAGCAGTGGTAGCGGGCCAACCAACAATGAGCAGTTCTTC	CASSGSGPTNNEQFF
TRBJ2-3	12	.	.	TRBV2	TGTGCCAGCAGCAGCGGTCCGGGAACGCAGTATTTT	CASSSGPGTQYF
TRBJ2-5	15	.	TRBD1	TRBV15	TGTGCCACCAGCAGCCGGACAGGGAGCCAAGAGACCCAGTACTTC	CATSSRTGSQETQYF
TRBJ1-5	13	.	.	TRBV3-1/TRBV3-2	TGTGCCAGCAGCCAAGACAGGGCTCAGCCCCAGCATTTT	CASSQDRAQPQHF
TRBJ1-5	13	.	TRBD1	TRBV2	TGTGCCAGCAGTGAAGACTTAAGACAGGGGAAGCATTTT	CASSEDLRQGKHF
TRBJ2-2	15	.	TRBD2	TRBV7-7	TGTGCCAGCAGCTTTGGCGGGAGAGGGGCCGGGGAGCTGTTTTTT	CASSFGGRGAGELFF
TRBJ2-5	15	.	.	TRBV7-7	TGTGCCAGCAGCTTAGGGATCCTGGACGGGGAGACCCAGTACTTC	CASSLGILDGETQYF
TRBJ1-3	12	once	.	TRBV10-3	TGTGCCATCACCACCGACGGAAACACCATATATTTT	CAITTDGNTIYF
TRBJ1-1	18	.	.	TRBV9	TGTGCCAGCAGCGTAGGCCCCCAGGGGCGAGAGTCGAGCACTGAAGCTTTCTTT	CASSVGPQGRESSTEAFF
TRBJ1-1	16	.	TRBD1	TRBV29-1	TGCAGCGTTTCCCCTCCAGGGGGACTTACTAGAACTGAAGCTTTCTTT	CSVSPPGGLTRTEAFF
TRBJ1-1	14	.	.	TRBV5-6	TGTGCCAGCAGCGGCCGGGACGTGAACACTGAAGCTTTCTTT	CASSGRDVNTEAFF
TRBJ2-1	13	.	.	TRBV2	TGTGCCAGCAGTGTTGACAGCGGGAATGAGCAGTTCTTC	CASSVDSGNEQFF
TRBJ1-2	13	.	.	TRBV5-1	TGCGCCAGCAGCCCGACTATAGGAGGGGGCTACACCTTC	CASSPTIGGGYTF
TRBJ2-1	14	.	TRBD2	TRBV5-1	TGCGCCAGCAGTCGGCGGGAGGCTGACAATGAGCAGTTCTTC	CASSRREADNEQFF
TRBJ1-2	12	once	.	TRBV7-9	TGTGCCAGCAGCTTAGTGAACTATGGCTACACCTTC	CASSLVNYGYTF
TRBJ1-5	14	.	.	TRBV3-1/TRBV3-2	TGTGCCAGCAGCCAAGATGGGGGGAATCAGCCCCAGCATTTT	CASSQDGGNQPQHF
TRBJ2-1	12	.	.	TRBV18	TGTGCCAGCTCACCTCAGAGAGATGAGCAGTTCTTC	CASSPQRDEQFF
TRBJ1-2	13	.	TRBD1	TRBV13	TGTGCCAGCAGCTTATTCAGGGGGAATGGCTACACCTTC	CASSLFRGNGYTF
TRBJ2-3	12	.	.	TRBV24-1	TGTGCCACCAGTGATCGCGAAGATACGCAGTATTTT	CATSDREDTQYF
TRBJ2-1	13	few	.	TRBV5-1	TGCGCCAGCAGCCTTGCTGGCCCAGGAGAGCAGTTCTTC	CASSLAGPGEQFF
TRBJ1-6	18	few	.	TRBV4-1	TGCGCCAGCAGCCAAGAAGGGGCGGATAGCTCCTATAATTCACCCCTCCACTTT	CASSQEGADSSYNSPLHF
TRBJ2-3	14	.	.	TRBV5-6	TGTGCCAGCAGCTTGGGAGCAGTGGCAGATACGCAGTATTTT	CASSLGAVADTQYF
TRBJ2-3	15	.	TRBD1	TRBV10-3	TGTGCCATCCACCATCAAGGGGGCATCACAGATACGCAGTATTTT	CAIHHQGGITDTQYF
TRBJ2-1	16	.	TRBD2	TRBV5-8	TGTGCCAGCAGCTTGAGTCCGGGACTAGCGAGCAATGAGCAGTTCTTC	CASSLSPGLASNEQFF
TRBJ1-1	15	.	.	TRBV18	TGTGCCAGCTCACCAATTTCTGACATGAACACTGAAGCTTTCTTT	CASSPISDMNTEAFF
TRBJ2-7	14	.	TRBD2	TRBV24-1	TGTGCCACCAGTGGTAGCGGGAGCCTATACGAGCAGTACTTC	CATSGSGSLYEQYF
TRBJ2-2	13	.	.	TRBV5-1	TGCGCCAGCAGCTTGGTGGGGGCCGGGGAGCTGTTTTTT	CASSLVGAGELFF
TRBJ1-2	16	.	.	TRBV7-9	TGTGCCAGCAGTCCTCGAGGGCGGTCACCCTCCTTTGGCTACACCTTC	CASSPRGRSPSFGYTF
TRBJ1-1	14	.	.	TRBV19	TGTGCCAGTATCGCGGGAGCTATGAACACTGAAGCTTTCTTT	CASIAGAMNTEAFF
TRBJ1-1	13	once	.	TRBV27	TGTGCCAGCAGCGCGGGACACATCACTGAAGCTTTCTTT	CASSAGHITEAFF
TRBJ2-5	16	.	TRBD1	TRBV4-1	TGCGCCAGCAGCCAAGGGATGGACAGGATTGGAGAGACCCAGTACTTC	CASSQGMDRIGETQYF
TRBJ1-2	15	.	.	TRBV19	TGTGCCAGTAGTATGATCGACAGAACCAACTATGGCTACACCTTC	CASSMIDRTNYGYTF
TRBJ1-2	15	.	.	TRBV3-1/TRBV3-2	TGTGCCAGCAGCTTCGGTGGCGGGGGACTGGCAGGCTACACCTTC	CASSFGGGGLAGYTF
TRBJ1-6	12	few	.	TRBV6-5	TGTGCCAGCAGTCGGCAGGATTCACCCCTCCACTTT	CASSRQDSPLHF
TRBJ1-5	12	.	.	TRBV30	TGTGCCTGGAGTACCCGCAATCAGCCCCAGCATTTT	CAWSTRNQPQHF
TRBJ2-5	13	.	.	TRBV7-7	TGTGCCAGCAGCCTCCGAGAGGTGGAGACCCAGTACTTC	CASSLREVETQYF
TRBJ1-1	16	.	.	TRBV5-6	TGTGCCAGCAGCTTGAGAACAGTCCAAAGTAGGACTGAAGCTTTCTTT	CASSLRTVQSRTEAFF
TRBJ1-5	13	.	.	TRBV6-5	TGTGCCAGCGGGTTACAGATCAATCAGCCCCAGCATTTT	CASGLQINQPQHF
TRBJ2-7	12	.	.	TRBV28	TGTGCCAGCAGTCCACTATTCTACGAGCAGTACTTC	CASSPLFYEQYF
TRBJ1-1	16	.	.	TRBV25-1	TGTGCCAGCAGTGAATTTGAGGGCCTGTATCGTACTGAAGCTTTCTTT	CASSEFEGLYRTEAFF
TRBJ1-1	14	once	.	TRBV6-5	TGTGCCAGCAGTCATCCCGACAGGACCACTGAAGCTTTCTTT	CASSHPDRTTEAFF
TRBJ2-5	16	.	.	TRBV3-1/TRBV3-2	TGTGCCAGCAGCCAAGATTCGACAGACGACCAAGAGACCCAGTACTTC	CASSQDSTDDQETQYF
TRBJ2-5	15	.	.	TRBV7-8	TGTGCCAGCAGCTCCCCGACTGTGAATAGGGAGACCCAGTACTTC	CASSSPTVNRETQYF
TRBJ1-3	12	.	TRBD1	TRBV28	TGTGCCAGCGACAGGGGAGGAGACACCATATATTTT	CASDRGGDTIYF
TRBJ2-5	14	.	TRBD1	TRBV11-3	TGTGCCAGCAGCCCTACAGGGGGCGCGGAGACCCAGTACTTC	CASSPTGGAETQYF
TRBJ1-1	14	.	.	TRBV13	TGTGCCAGCAGCTTAGAGGGAGAGAACACTGAAGCTTTCTTT	CASSLEGENTEAFF
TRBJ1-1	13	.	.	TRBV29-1	TGCAGCGTTGAAGATCTGAGACGGACTGAAGCTTTCTTT	CSVEDLRRTEAFF